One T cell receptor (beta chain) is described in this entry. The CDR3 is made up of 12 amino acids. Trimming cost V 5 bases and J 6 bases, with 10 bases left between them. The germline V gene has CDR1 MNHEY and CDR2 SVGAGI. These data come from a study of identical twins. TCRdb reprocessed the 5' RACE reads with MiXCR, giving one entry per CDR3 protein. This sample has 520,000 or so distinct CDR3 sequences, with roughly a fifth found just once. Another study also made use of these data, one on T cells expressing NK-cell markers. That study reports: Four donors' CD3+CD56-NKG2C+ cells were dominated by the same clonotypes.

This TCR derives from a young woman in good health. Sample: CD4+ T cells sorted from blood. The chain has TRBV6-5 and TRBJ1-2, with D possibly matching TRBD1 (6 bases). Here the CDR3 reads CASSTGLNGYTF. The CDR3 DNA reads TGTGCCAGCAGTACAGGGCTAAATGGCTACACCTTC.